This entry is about one TCR beta chain. Its specificity is not known. The CDR3 is 14 amino acids. Germline V CDR1 and CDR2: SGDLS, YYNGEE. Trimming removed 0 bases at V and 1 base at J, with 6 bases between. 13 Jbeta primers and 60 Vbeta primers were used for the PCR. Under the authors' procedure: Later analysis identified tens of millions of unique TCR beta chains, approximately 11 million shared. Only in-frame clones appear in the TCRdb table, and some are missing; sequencing was by immunoSEQ multiplex PCR. The V and J calls and clone size come from that table; D and trimming were worked out from the DNA. The sample records about 150,000 clones, around 79% being singletons. These data belong to a study of cytomegalovirus exposure and HLA in healthy donors. Study-level findings and limits: Roughly uniform sequencing depth across donors was assumed, possibly incorrectly. Within an earlier analysis, most TCR beta V segments proved productive either about 90% or about 30% of the time.

This sequence was found in a man in his thirties or forties in good health and CMV-seropositive. V and J are TRBV9 and TRBJ2-3, with D unresolved. The specimen sequenced was PBMCs. This CDR3 reads CASSVVTGTDTQYF. CDR3 in DNA: TGTGCCAGCAGCGTAGTTACGGGCACAGATACGCAGTATTTT.